Presented here are 30 T cell receptor beta chains from one specimen sequenced in a study of CD8+ T cells in alopecia areata. Reverse transcribed after extraction, RNA yielded cDNA as the sequencing template. Repertoires were generated with immunoSEQ multiplex PCR, while TCRdb's copy carries only in-frame clones and drops some. The table includes some 170,000 clones, 50% to 75% detected once. Specified treatment: oral pan-JAK inhibitor, 5-10 mg twice daily. This specimen consisted of CD4+ T cells sorted from blood, obtained at week 56, from a patient treated with tofacitinib. The origin of the receptors is a human donor with alopecia areata.

The rearrangement joins TRBV11-2 to TRBJ1-2; D call uncertain. The germline V gene encodes CDR1 SGHAT and CDR2 FQNNGV. The CDR3 totals 12 residues. V was pared by 5 bases and J by 4 bases, with 8 bases between. CDR3 nucleotides: TGTGCCAGCAGCCCTCAGCGCTATGGCTACACCTTC. Its protein is CASSPQRYGYTF. The entire variable domain, with the rest obtained from reference TRBV11-2 and TRBJ1-2, is as follows: EAGVAQSPRYKIIEKRQSVAFWCNPISGHATLYWYQQILGQGPKLLIQFQNNGVVDDSQLPKDRFSAERLKGVDSTLKIQPAKLEDSAVYLCASSPQRYGYTFGSGTRLTVV.

V usage is TRBV2 and J usage is TRBJ2-5, with a weak D call TRBD1 (7 bases). Germline lookup yields CDR1 SNHLY and CDR2 FYNNEI. The CDR3 runs 13 residues. V was shortened by 0 bases and J by 7 bases, with 9 bases between the two germline ends. The DNA for the CDR3 is TGTGCCAGCAGTGAAGCGCAGGGGGGGACCCAGTACTTC. As protein: CASSEAQGGTQYF.

V and J are TRBV7-9 and TRBJ2-7; a weak D match, TRBD2 (5 bases). The CDR3 has 14 amino acids. The V end lost 2 bases, the J end lost 5 bases, and 13 bases lay between the germline ends. Germline V CDR1 and CDR2: SEHNR, FQNEAQ (reference sequence). CDR3 sequence reads: CASSLRRQGNEQYF. In DNA, the CDR3 is TGTGCCAGCAGCTTAAGGAGGCAAGGAAACGAGCAGTACTTC.

This chain joins TRBV6-1 and TRBJ1-2, with D hard to call. The CDR3 consists of 11 residues. Trimming shortened V by 6 bases and J by 5 bases, and 7 bases separated the two germline ends. The germline CDR1 and CDR2 sequences are MNHNS and SASEGT. The DNA of the CDR3 is TGTGCCAGCAGGAGGTATTATGGCTACACCTTC. Translation: CASRRYYGYTF.

CDR3 sequence: CASSISISRHSSGNTIYF. Here the CDR3 DNA reads TGTGCCAGTAGTATCTCCATCAGTCGCCACTCCTCTGGAAACACCATATATTTT. The rearrangement uses TRBV19 and TRBJ1-3; D gene uncertain. Trimming removed 3 bases from V and 0 bases from J, with 18 bases in between. CDR1 is LNHDA, CDR2 SQIVND, per germline (reference sequence). CDR3 size: 18 residues.

The rearrangement joins TRBV7-2 to TRBJ2-7; D may be TRBD1 (6 bases). V lost 5 bases and J 2 bases, leaving 16 bases between the germline ends. This CDR3 is 15 amino acids long. Germline assignment: CDR1 SGHTA and CDR2 FQGNSA. CDR3 bases: TGTGCCAGCAGCCCCGGACAGCGACTAACCTACGAGCAGTACTTC. Its protein is CASSPGQRLTYEQYF.

The table lists this clone with many counts. The V and J genes are TRBV29-1 and TRBJ1-1, with D maybe TRBD1 (6 bases). The CDR3 is 11 residues long. Germline values: CDR1 SQVTM, CDR2 ANQGSEA. Deletions cut 6 bases from V and 7 bases from J, with 12 bases between. The CDR3 is CSVQGQVEAFF. The CDR3 DNA follows: TGCAGCGTACAGGGTCAGGTTGAAGCTTTCTTT.

The J gene is TRBJ1-1, the V gene TRBV6-1; D gene ambiguous. Per the germline V gene, CDR1 is MNHNS and CDR2 is SASEGT. The CDR3 is 14 residues long. Trimming shortened V by 7 bases and J by 6 bases, and 18 bases separated the two germline ends. Written as DNA, the CDR3 is TGTGCCAGCATTGGCCTTCGGGCTGCAGCTGAAGCTTTCTTT. Encoded protein: CASIGLRAAAEAFF.

This clone was seen repeatedly, ten times or more. V usage is TRBV29-1 and J usage is TRBJ2-7, with D hard to call. This CDR3 is built from 12 residues. With 7 bases removed from V and 2 bases from J, the gap between germline ends came to 12 bases. Germline assignment: CDR1 SQVTM and CDR2 ANQGSEA. This CDR3 reads CSADIGTYEQYF. The CDR3 nucleotides are TGCAGCGCCGATATTGGGACCTACGAGCAGTACTTC.

CDR3 region: CASSELSDTQYF. The DNA of the CDR3 is TGTGCCAGCAGTGAGTTATCAGATACGCAGTATTTT. The chain links TRBV6-1 to TRBJ2-3; D is unresolved. This CDR3 is built from 12 residues. The germline V and J ends were trimmed by 3 bases and 4 bases, with 5 bases remaining between them. The germline V gene has CDR1 MNHNS and CDR2 SASEGT.

The rearrangement links TRBV4-2 to TRBJ2-7; D is possibly TRBD1 (6 bases). V was cut by 3 bases and J by 3 bases, with 18 bases left in between. This CDR3 has 16 residues. CDR1 is LGHNA and CDR2 is YNFKEQ in the germline V gene. The CDR3 region is CASSQSGRTASYEQYF. CDR3 in DNA: TGTGCCAGCAGCCAGTCCGGACGGACAGCCAGCTACGAGCAGTACTTC.

This clone has just one count. The chain has TRBV30 and TRBJ2-7; TRBD1 aligns across 8 bases. CDR1 and CDR2 from the germline V gene are GTSNPN and SVGIG (reference sequence). V dropped 0 bases and J dropped 6; count of bases not matched to a gene: 7. The CDR3 has 14 residues. CDR3 coding DNA: TGTGCCTGGAGTGTGTTCCCAGGGGGCAGCGAGCAGTACTTC. It specifies CAWSVFPGGSEQYF.

This clone was counted a few times. This chain uses TRBV30 with TRBJ2-1; D ambiguous. Trimming cost V 0 bases and J 6 bases, with 3 bases left between them. From germline, CDR1 is GTSNPN and CDR2 SVGIG (reference sequence). The CDR3 consists of 11 residues. For the CDR3, the DNA is TGTGCCTGGAGTGTACTCAATGAGCAGTTCTTC. It yields the protein CAWSVLNEQFF. The full variable domain, completed using reference TRBV30 and TRBJ2-1, is SQTIHQWPATLVQPVGSPLSLECTVEGTSNPNLYWYRQAAGRGLQLLFYSVGIGQISSEVPQNLSASRPQDRQFILSSKKLLLSDSGFYLCAWSVLNEQFFGPGTRLTVL.

The genes are TRBV30 and TRBJ2-2; 8 bases are shared with TRBD2. CDR1 is GTSNPN and CDR2 is SVGIG in the germline V gene (reference sequence). J lost 6 bases, V lost 2 bases, and 11 bases had no gene match. This CDR3 has 16 amino acids. The CDR3 DNA sequence: TGTGCCTGGAGTCCCGTACGGCTACTAGCGGCCGGGGAGCTGTTTTTT. Protein sequence: CAWSPVRLLAAGELFF.

This clone showed up just a few times. This rearrangement joins TRBV30 to TRBJ1-2; no firm D call. V lost 3 bases and J lost 6, with 11 bases in between. Germline V gene data show CDR1 as GTSNPN and CDR2 as SVGIG (reference sequence). The CDR3 loop spans 12 amino acids. As DNA, the CDR3 is TGTGCCTGGAGGTCGACGGGGAATGGCTACACCTTC. Its translation is CAWRSTGNGYTF.

The chain links TRBV29-1 to TRBJ1-1, with unresolved D. The V and J ends lost 3 bases and 4 bases respectively, with 9 bases between them. CDR3 length: 12 amino acids. CDR1 and CDR2 from the germline V gene are SQVTM and ANQGSEA. CDR3 sequence reads: CSVDVSSTEAFF. DNA for the CDR3: TGCAGCGTTGACGTCAGTTCCACTGAAGCTTTCTTT.

This clone came up once. The chain combines TRBV6-5 with TRBJ2-3, with D perhaps TRBD2 (5 bases). From germline, CDR1 is MNHEY and CDR2 SVGAGI. The CDR3 runs 15 residues. The V end lost 3 bases, the J end lost 2 bases, and 12 bases lay between the germline ends. The CDR3 DNA reads TGTGCCAGCAGTTATAGAGACTATTCCACAGATACGCAGTATTTT. This gives the protein CASSYRDYSTDTQYF.

CDR3 DNA: TGTGCCAGCAGCCAATTTGACAGCACCTACGAGCAGTACTTC. It codes for CASSQFDSTYEQYF. This sequence joins TRBV16 and TRBJ2-7; possibly TRBD1 for D (5 bases). The germline gives CDR1 KGHSY, CDR2 FQNENV. V was trimmed by 1 base and J by 2 bases, leaving 9 bases between them. The CDR3 loop spans 14 amino acids.

The chain carries TRBV18 and TRBJ1-1; tentative D call: TRBD1 (6 bases). With 5 bases removed from V and 4 bases from J, the gap between germline ends came to 14 bases. The CDR3 totals 14 residues. Germline lookup yields CDR1 KGHSH and CDR2 LQKENI. The CDR3 DNA follows: TGTGCCAGCTCAGGAACAGGGAGTAGCACTGAAGCTTTCTTT. It encodes CASSGTGSSTEAFF.

The chain is built from TRBV4-1 and TRBJ2-7; D is undetermined. Per germline, CDR1 MGHRA and CDR2 YSYEKL. The CDR3 sequence is 13 residues long. Between the trimmed V and J ends, which lost 5 bases and 4 bases, there was a span of 12 bases. CDR3: CASSSSRQYEQYF. In nucleotides, the CDR3 is TGCGCCAGCAGCTCCTCCCGCCAATACGAGCAGTACTTC.

This chain joins TRBV19 and TRBJ2-3; tentative D call: TRBD1 (6 bases). This CDR3 is 14 amino acids long. Trimming removed 3 bases from V and 4 bases from J, with 11 bases in between. Germline V gene data show CDR1 as LNHDA and CDR2 as SQIVND (reference sequence). The CDR3 bases are TGTGCCAGTAGTATTTTCTCAGGGGCAGATACGCAGTATTTT. It yields the protein CASSIFSGADTQYF.

The chain has TRBV10-3 and TRBJ2-6; maybe TRBD1 (5 bases). The V end lost 11 bases, the J end lost 0 bases, and 11 bases lay between the germline ends. CDR3 length equals 14 residues. Germline V lookup: CDR1 ENHRY, CDR2 SYGVKD. CDR3 amino acids: CASGLSSGANVLTF. CDR3 DNA sequence: TGTGCCTCAGGGTTGTCCTCTGGGGCCAACGTCCTGACTTTC.

This chain uses TRBV29-1 with TRBJ2-7; D tentatively fits TRBD1 or TRBD2 (5 bases each). This CDR3 is 12 amino acids long. Germline lookup yields CDR1 SQVTM and CDR2 ANQGSEA. V was clipped by 4 bases and J by 5 bases, with 12 bases between them. The CDR3 nucleotides are TGCAGCGTTGGGGGGAATCTCGACGAGCAGTACTTC. Its translation: CSVGGNLDEQYF.

The chain couples TRBV20-1 to TRBJ2-3; D is uncertain. Germline values: CDR1 DFQATT, CDR2 SNEGSKA (reference sequence). Trimming stripped 6 bases from V and 10 bases from J, with 14 bases between. CDR3 length: 11 residues. DNA of the CDR3: TGCAGTGCCGCAGACGCGCCGGCGCAGTATTTT. This sequence encodes CSAADAPAQYF.

This clone showed up just a few times. The sample contains more than one DNA sequence encoding this CDR3. The chain has TRBV30 and TRBJ1-6, with TRBD1 as a possible D gene (5 bases). The CDR3 spans 14 residues. CDR1 and CDR2 from the germline V gene are GTSNPN and SVGIG (reference sequence). V lost 0 bases and J lost 8, with 11 bases in between. The CDR3 DNA sequence: TGTGCCTGGAGTGTACCGGGGACCGATTCACCCCTCCACTTT. Its protein product is CAWSVPGTDSPLHF.

This chain uses TRBV4-2 with TRBJ2-7; 7 bases align to TRBD1. V gave up 2 bases and J gave up 2 bases; unmatched junction bases: 9. The CDR3 runs to 16 residues. The germline CDR1 and CDR2 sequences are LGHNA and YNFKEQ. The CDR3 loop reads CASSQKLDRVTYEQYF. CDR3 coding DNA: TGTGCCAGCAGCCAAAAGCTTGACAGGGTCACCTACGAGCAGTACTTC.

Only a few counts were recorded for this clone. The chain carries TRBV7-9 and TRBJ1-5; TRBD1 might be the D (5 bases). Per germline, CDR1 SEHNR and CDR2 FQNEAQ (reference sequence). V shed 2 bases and J shed 1 base, with 6 bases lying between them. The CDR3 covers 14 residues. CDR3 protein: CASSLQGSNQPQHF. DNA of the CDR3: TGTGCCAGCAGCTTACAGGGAAGCAATCAGCCCCAGCATTTT.

The DNA of the CDR3 is TGTGCCTGGAGTTACTATTCAGGGAGCTCCTATAATTCACCCCTCCACTTT. As protein: CAWSYYSGSSYNSPLHF. V gene TRBV30 combines with J gene TRBJ1-6; D is perhaps TRBD1 (5 bases). CDR3 length equals 17 residues. Germline V gives CDR1 GTSNPN, CDR2 SVGIG (reference sequence). Trimming left V 2 bases short and J 0 bases short, with 14 bases between.

The chain couples TRBV29-1 to TRBJ2-2; D might be TRBD1 (6 bases). Germline V gene lookup returns CDR1 SQVTM and CDR2 ANQGSEA. The ends were cut back, 4 bases at V and 2 bases at J, with 11 bases in the middle. This CDR3 is built from 14 residues. The DNA for the CDR3 is TGCAGCGTTGGATCAGGGGTTAACACCGGGGAGCTGTTTTTT. It codes for CSVGSGVNTGELFF.

The chain combines TRBV29-1 with TRBJ2-1; the match to TRBD2 covers 8 bases. This CDR3 spans 12 amino acids. The germline CDR1 and CDR2 sequences are SQVTM and ANQGSEA. Here the CDR3 DNA reads TGCACCGCCAGGTTGAGCGGGGGCCTGCAGTTCTTC. The encoded protein is CTARLSGGLQFF.